This T cell receptor (beta chain) was identified during a study of T cell responses to AZD1222 COVID-19 vaccine. At the level of the study: Both about-4-week and about-12-week second-dose recipients were combined.

Findings of the study overall: Regions left unmutated in variants are reportedly the target of nearly half of spike-specific TCRs. Clonal diversity was possibly underestimated, and the donors were mostly white British, with more females. CD4 TCRs associated with vaccination spanned spike, dominating at 160-218 and 743-854.

CDR3 length equals 16 residues. Trimming shortened V by 5 bases and J by 7 bases, and 18 bases separated the two germline ends. Germline V gene data show CDR1 as LNHDA and CDR2 as SQIVND (reference sequence). This clone was found once. The antigen is unknown. Clones were read by immunoSEQ multiplex PCR, and TCRdb kept only the in-frame ones, dropping some. The profile shows 120,000 or so clones, 89% of them singletons. The sequence derives from an adult in good health. The chain links TRBV19 to TRBJ1-6; TRBD1 might be the D (6 bases). The sample in question was peripheral blood, obtained on day 0 of AZD1222 vaccination. CDR3 in DNA: TGTGCCAGTAGTGGGGTGTCGGGGGCGCGGAATTCACCCCTCCACTTT. It encodes CASSGVSGARNSPLHF.